This T cell receptor (beta chain) was sequenced during a study of blood T cell repertoires in COVID-19. The wider study: Acute-phase and convalescent COVID-19 samples originated in the United States, Italy and Spain. T cells, B-cell-depleted T cells, or PBMCs provided the cDNA or gDNA that served as material.

Authors' processing steps: Quantification of nucleated cells was approximated via reference gene primer amplification. The data were produced by immunoSEQ multiplex PCR, yet TCRdb's version contains in-frame clones alone and is incomplete. That table is the source of V, J and clone size, and D and trimming were worked out from the DNA. Counted here are approximately 430,000 clones, around 86% occurring once; the ten biggest clones make up over 1.3%. Trimming removed 0 bases from V and 1 base from J, with 10 bases in between. The germline gives CDR1 SGHAT, CDR2 FQNNGV. This CDR3 spans 16 amino acids. This receptor was identified in a woman aged 25 to 39 with active or convalescent COVID-19. The chain links TRBV11-2 to TRBJ1-3, with D possibly being TRBD1 (5 bases). The specimen was peripheral blood. The CDR3 bases are TGTGCCAGCAGCTTAGACAGGGCCCCTTCTGGAAACACCATATATTTT. Its translation is CASSLDRAPSGNTIYF. The variable domain in full, completed from reference TRBV11-2 and TRBJ1-3, reads EAGVAQSPRYKIIEKRQSVAFWCNPISGHATLYWYQQILGQGPKLLIQFQNNGVVDDSQLPKDRFSAERLKGVDSTLKIQPAKLEDSAVYLCASSLDRAPSGNTIYFGEGSWLTVV.